The 12 T cell receptor beta chains listed next were all sequenced from one sample in a study of cytomegalovirus exposure and HLA in healthy donors. Amplification used 60 Vbeta primers and 13 Jbeta primers. Measured with immunoSEQ multiplex PCR; TCRdb has only the in-frame clones, and not every one. The sample has fewer than 200,000 clones; about three quarters are singletons. Sequenced sample: PBMCs. The source of these receptors is a man aged 18 to 30 in good health and CMV-seronegative.

V is TRBV28 and J is TRBJ1-4; 11 positions agree with TRBD1. Germline CDR1 is MDHEN and CDR2 is SYDVKM. Unmatched junction bases numbered 4, after V lost 6 bases and J lost 7 bases. The CDR3 runs to 14 residues. CDR3 DNA: TGTGCCAGCAGGCAGGGACAGGGGGGTGAAAAACTGTTTTTT. Translation gives CASRQGQGGEKLFF.

The V and J genes are TRBV7-2 and TRBJ1-5; a weak D match, TRBD1 (6 bases). The CDR3 has 14 amino acids. Trimming removed 6 bases at V and 6 bases at J, with 15 bases between. Germline values: CDR1 SGHTA, CDR2 FQGNSA. DNA of the CDR3: TGTGCCAGCAGTACAGGGACGGCAAGTCAGCCCCAGCATTTT. It yields the protein CASSTGTASQPQHF.

This clone turned up a few times. The J gene is TRBJ2-5, the V gene TRBV10-3; 10 bases line up with TRBD2. The CDR3 contains 15 residues. V lost 4 bases, J lost 1 base, and 3 bases stayed unmatched. Germline V gene lookup returns CDR1 ENHRY and CDR2 SYGVKD. The CDR3 protein is CAISGGLAVQETQYF. For the CDR3, the DNA is TGTGCCATCAGTGGTGGACTAGCGGTCCAAGAGACCCAGTACTTC.

About this clone: The germline gene is not matched at one end of the junction; a read error may be the cause. The rearrangement uses TRBV7-9 and TRBJ2-7; D uncertain. CDR1 SEHNR and CDR2 FQNEAQ come from the germline V gene (reference sequence). The CDR3 has 11 residues. The CDR3 protein is CSSSFADKQYF. The CDR3, as DNA: TGTTCCAGCAGCTTTGCGGATAAGCAGTACTTC.

This clone was detected only once. V gene TRBV27 combines with J gene TRBJ1-1; 12 nucleotides align to TRBD1. Germline assignment: CDR1 MNHEY and CDR2 SMNVEV (reference sequence). With 4 bases clipped from V and 4 bases from J, the junction kept 16 bases outside the gene matches. The CDR3 has 19 residues. The CDR3 bases are TGTGCCAGCAGTTCCAGCAGTTTATGGGGACAGGGGGCTAGCACTGAAGCTTTCTTT. Its translation: CASSSSSLWGQGASTEAFF.

The gene calls are TRBV19 and TRBJ1-2; 7 nucleotides match TRBD1. Trimming at V came to 8 bases and at J to 0 bases, leaving 9 bases not matched to a gene. The germline CDR1 and CDR2 sequences are LNHDA and SQIVND (reference sequence). CDR3 length: 15 amino acids. CDR3 bases: TGTGCCAGTGGGGACAGAGGCCCTTCTAACTATGGCTACACCTTC. Its translation is CASGDRGPSNYGYTF.

The CDR3 bases are TGCGCCAGCAGCCAACGACAGGGCACAGATACGCAGTATTTT. This encodes CASSQRQGTDTQYF. The chain joins TRBV4-3 to TRBJ2-3, with D maybe TRBD1 (6 bases). Trimming pared 2 bases from V and 1 base from J, leaving 7 bases between. The CDR3 extends over 14 amino acids. The germline CDR1 and CDR2 sequences are LGHNA and YSLEER.

This sequence joins TRBV28 and TRBJ1-4; 7 nucleotides agree with TRBD1. Unmatched junction bases numbered 5, after V lost 8 bases and J lost 8 bases. This CDR3 has 12 amino acids. The germline V gene has CDR1 MDHEN and CDR2 SYDVKM. For the CDR3, the DNA is TGTGCCAGCCAGGGGGGTAGGGAAAAACTGTTTTTT. Its protein is CASQGGREKLFF.

This clone was recorded only once. The J gene is TRBJ2-7, the V gene TRBV11-2; tentative D call: TRBD1 (5 bases). This CDR3 contains 15 residues. Trimming pared 1 base from V and 5 bases from J, leaving 15 bases between. Germline CDR1 reads SGHAT; CDR2 reads FQNNGV. Written as DNA, the CDR3 is TGTGCCAGCAGCTTAGGTCGTTCTGCAGGGCACGAGCAGTACTTC. This sequence encodes CASSLGRSAGHEQYF.

Turning to this clone: This sample also contains other DNA sequences that code for the same CDR3. The CDR3 sequence: CASSPGLAGSTDTQYF. DNA for the CDR3: TGCGCCAGCAGCCCTGGACTAGCGGGGAGCACAGATACGCAGTATTTT. This sequence joins TRBV5-1 and TRBJ2-3; 12 bases are a match to TRBD2. V trimming: 4 bases; J trimming: 0 bases; junction bases outside the gene matches: 3. Germline V gives CDR1 SGHRS, CDR2 YFSETQ. There are 16 residues in the CDR3. Together with reference TRBV5-1 and TRBJ2-3, the CDR3 gives the full variable domain: KAGVTQTPRYLIKTRGQQVTLSCSPISGHRSVSWYQQTPGQGLQFLFEYFSETQRNKGNFPGRFSGRQFSNSRSEMNVSTLELGDSALYLCASSPGLAGSTDTQYFGPGTRLTVL.

This chain uses TRBV21-1 with TRBJ2-3; TRBD2, the table's D call, was not compared with the DNA. TRBV21-1 is classified as a pseudogene. The CDR3 is 19 residues long. CDR3 sequence reads: CASSKRAPGLAGIWDTQYF. The DNA of the CDR3 is TGTGCCAGCAGCAAAAGGGCGCCGGGACTAGCGGGGATATGGGATACGCAGTATTTT.

This clone was detected a few times. The V gene is TRBV7-9, the J gene TRBJ1-2, with 9 bases aligning to TRBD1. This CDR3 contains 15 residues. J was trimmed by 7 bases and V by 5 bases; bases with no gene match: 11. Germline V gene data show CDR1 as SEHNR and CDR2 as FQNEAQ (reference sequence). CDR3 bases: TGTGCCAGCAGCCCAGGGACAGGGTGGGCAGGTGGCTACACCTTC. Translated: CASSPGTGWAGGYTF.